This entry lists 31 T cell receptor beta chains sequenced from one sample in a study of CD8 T cells in ankylosing spondylitis (dated by TCRdb to 2016 to 2017). The library relied on 5' RACE. Reads for this sample came from an Illumina HiSeq 2500. Clones were called with MiXCR by TCRdb after fastp trimmed the public reads at Q25, and only in-frame beta chains were retained. Rows matching on CDR3 protein sequence are summarized as one entry with the most common DNA and genes. The sample has about 250,000 distinct CDR3 sequences on record, about 10% of them singletons. The ten top clones hold 2.6% of the sample. The sample taken for sequencing was blood, either unsorted or a sorted T cell fraction (not recorded which). The source is a male donor with ankylosing spondylitis or in good health (not recorded which).

In this sample, this clonotype turned up many times. This rearrangement joins TRBV5-1 to TRBJ2-1; no reliable D call. The germline V gene encodes CDR1 SGHRS and CDR2 YFSETQ. This CDR3 has 14 residues. V dropped 4 bases and J dropped 9 bases, with 17 bases sitting between them. The CDR3 coding sequence is TGCGCCAGCAGCCTCCAGTCCGACACCGGTGAGCAGTTCTTC. Translation gives CASSLQSDTGEQFF.

The chain recombines TRBV5-5 with TRBJ2-7, with 11 bases identical to TRBD2. Germline V lookup: CDR1 SGHKS, CDR2 YYEKEE (reference sequence). This CDR3 has 16 residues. V gave up 0 bases and J gave up 4 bases; unmatched junction bases: 6. CDR3 loop: CASSLALASGGYEQYF. The CDR3 DNA is TGTGCCAGCAGCTTGGCCCTGGCTAGCGGGGGGTACGAGCAGTACTTC.

V is TRBV30 and J is TRBJ1-3; D is uncertain. CDR1 and CDR2 (germline): GTSNPN, SVGIG (reference sequence). CDR3 size: 13 residues. V was pared by 2 bases and J by 2 bases, with 7 bases between. The CDR3 loop is CAWSSGTGNTIYF. In nucleotides, the CDR3 is TGTGCCTGGAGTTCAGGAACTGGAAACACCATATATTTT.

This clonotype was seen many times. This chain joins TRBV12-3 or TRBV12-4 and TRBJ2-2, with 8 bases lining up with TRBD2. Trimming cost V 5 bases and J 4 bases; bases outside gene matches: 9. This CDR3 is 16 amino acids long. The CDR3 loop reads CASSPSLAGLTGELFF. In nucleotides, the CDR3 is TGTGCCAGCAGTCCCTCTTTAGCGGGACTCACCGGGGAGCTGTTTTTT.

The chain recombines TRBV30 with TRBJ1-1; D is undetermined. The V gene lost 1 base and the J gene lost 1 base, with 10 bases spanning the gap. The CDR3 is 14 residues long. Germline V gene sequence: CDR1 GTSNPN, CDR2 SVGIG (reference sequence). The CDR3 DNA is TGTGCCTGGAGTGGGGTCTGGACGAACACTGAAGCTTTCTTT. Protein: CAWSGVWTNTEAFF.

This clonotype has a count of ten or more. This chain joins TRBV29-1 and TRBJ2-2; perhaps TRBD1 as D (5 bases). Germline V CDR1 and CDR2: SQVTM, ANQGSEA. V shed 5 bases and J shed 3 bases, with 13 bases lying between them. The CDR3 sequence is 14 residues long. CDR3 bases: TGCAGCGTTCCCCTCGACAGTCACACCGGGGAGCTGTTTTTT. It encodes CSVPLDSHTGELFF.

In this sample, this clonotype turned up many times. The chain links TRBV5-1 to TRBJ2-1, with TRBD2 matching over 12 bases. CDR1 SGHRS and CDR2 YFSETQ come from the germline V gene. This CDR3 comprises 15 residues. V lost 2 bases and J lost 5; bases outside the gene matches: 2. The CDR3 loop is CASSLLAGGDNEQFF. The CDR3 DNA reads as TGCGCCAGCAGCTTACTAGCGGGGGGCGACAATGAGCAGTTCTTC.

The chain links TRBV30 to TRBJ2-1, with D possibly TRBD2 on 5 matching bases. Per the germline V gene, CDR1 is GTSNPN and CDR2 is SVGIG (reference sequence). Trimming stripped 4 bases from V and 10 bases from J, with 20 bases between. CDR3 size: 14 residues. CDR3 protein: CAWKYTHASGEQFF. CDR3 nucleotide sequence: TGTGCCTGGAAATACACGCACGCCTCGGGGGAGCAGTTCTTC.

This clonotype was seen a few times. The chain combines TRBV5-5 with TRBJ1-1; 7 nucleotides agree with TRBD1. Germline lookup yields CDR1 SGHKS and CDR2 YYEKEE (reference sequence). V shed 7 bases, J shed 0 bases, and the junction held 12 bases outside the gene matches. CDR3 length equals 16 residues. CDR3 amino acids: CASVPGQRVMNTEAFF. The CDR3 DNA sequence: TGTGCCAGCGTCCCGGGACAGAGAGTCATGAACACTGAAGCTTTCTTT. The full variable domain, rest sourced from reference TRBV5-5 and TRBJ1-1, is DAGVTQSPTHLIKTRGQQVTLRCSPISGHKSVSWYQQVLGQGPQFIFQYYEKEERGRGNFPDRFSARQFPNYSSELNVNALLLGDSALYLCASVPGQRVMNTEAFFGQGTRLTVV.

This clonotype was recorded many times. The genes are TRBV24-1 and TRBJ2-5; D possibly corresponds to TRBD2 (6 bases). Trimming removed 3 bases from V and 0 bases from J, with 10 bases in between. CDR3 length: 15 residues. Per germline, CDR1 KGHDR and CDR2 SFDVKD. The CDR3, as DNA: TGTGCCACCAGTGATCCGGGGGAGTACCAAGAGACCCAGTACTTC. This translates into CATSDPGEYQETQYF.

This clonotype was detected ten times or more. The rearrangement links TRBV5-6 to TRBJ2-3; TRBD2 agrees at 8 bases. The germline gives CDR1 SGHDT, CDR2 YYEEEE. The CDR3 is 15 residues long. V lost 1 base and J lost 4; bases outside the gene matches: 5. In DNA form, the CDR3 reads TGTGCCAGCAGCTTGATCAGCGGGGGACCAGATACGCAGTATTTT. It is translated as CASSLISGGPDTQYF.

This clonotype was seen ten or more times. The chain uses TRBV27 and TRBJ2-1, with 10 bases fitting TRBD2. Germline trimming cut 6 bases from V and 1 base from J; bases unmatched to any gene: 3. Germline V gene sequence: CDR1 MNHEY, CDR2 SMNVEV (reference sequence). The CDR3 has 15 residues. The CDR3 region is CASRASGGSYNEQFF. The CDR3 DNA reads as TGTGCCAGCAGAGCTAGCGGGGGTTCCTACAATGAGCAGTTCTTC.

This clonotype was seen ten or more times. V gene TRBV29-1 combines with J gene TRBJ2-3; D gene uncertain. The germline V and J ends were trimmed by 7 bases and 2 bases, with 19 bases remaining between them. Looked up from germline, CDR1 is SQVTM and CDR2 is ANQGSEA. The CDR3 loop spans 15 amino acids. CDR3 sequence reads: CSAEGSRTSTDTQYF. CDR3 coding DNA: TGCAGCGCCGAAGGGTCCCGGACCTCCACAGATACGCAGTATTTT.

This clonotype has ten or more counts. This chain's CDR3 is CSVERGGNTGELFF. In DNA form, the CDR3 reads TGCAGCGTTGAAAGAGGGGGAAACACCGGGGAGCTGTTTTTT. The chain links TRBV29-1 to TRBJ2-2, with D tentatively TRBD1 (6 bases). The CDR3 runs to 14 residues. CDR1 and CDR2 from the germline V gene are SQVTM and ANQGSEA. V lost 2 bases and J lost 2, with 9 bases in between.

This clonotype was picked up many times. This chain uses TRBV12-3 or TRBV12-4 with TRBJ2-2; 7 bases agree with TRBD2. This CDR3 is 16 amino acids long. The J segment lost 5 bases and the V segment lost 6 bases, leaving 12 bases of the junction unmatched. CDR3 protein: CASSPWGRAGTGELFF. The CDR3, as DNA: TGTGCCAGCAGCCCGTGGGGGAGGGCCGGTACCGGGGAGCTGTTTTTT.

This clonotype was counted at least ten times. The chain carries TRBV5-1 and TRBJ2-3; the match to TRBD1 covers 9 bases. CDR3 length: 16 amino acids. The junction had 9 bases not matched to a gene; V was cut back by 3 bases and J by 4 bases. Germline V CDR1 and CDR2: SGHRS, YFSETQ. The DNA for the CDR3 is TGCGCCAGCAGCTCCACAACAGGGGGCGCCGCAGATACGCAGTATTTT. Encoded protein: CASSSTTGGAADTQYF.

Only a few counts were recorded for this clonotype. This chain connects TRBV20-1 to TRBJ1-1; TRBD1 matches 7 bases. Germline V gene data show CDR1 as DFQATT and CDR2 as SNEGSKA (reference sequence). This CDR3 is 13 amino acids long. Trimming at V came to 5 bases and at J to 3 bases, leaving 6 bases not matched to a gene. CDR3 bases: TGCAGTGCTTCAGAGACAGGGTACACTGAAGCTTTCTTT. Its protein product is CSASETGYTEAFF.

Concerning this clonotype itself: A read error may explain this, as a much larger clone is one base away. The rearrangement links TRBV4-2 to TRBJ2-2; 9 bases align to TRBD1. The V and J ends lost 4 bases and 1 base, in that order; junction bases with no gene match: 10. The germline V gene encodes CDR1 LGHNA and CDR2 YNFKEQ. The CDR3 loop spans 18 amino acids. The CDR3 nucleotides read TGTGCCAGCAGCCCAATACAGGGGGCCTTTCTGAACACCGGGGAGCTGTTTTTT. This sequence encodes CASSPIQGAFLNTGELFF.

This clonotype was seen repeatedly, ten times or more. V gene TRBV10-3 combines with J gene TRBJ2-1; TRBD2 aligns across 9 bases. CDR1 ENHRY and CDR2 SYGVKD come from the germline V gene. The V and J ends lost 7 bases and 2 bases, in that order; junction bases with no gene match: 3. This CDR3 is 14 amino acids long. The CDR3 sequence is CAIMRGGTYNEQFF. The CDR3 DNA follows: TGTGCCATCATGCGGGGGGGAACCTACAATGAGCAGTTCTTC.

The chain uses TRBV4-2 and TRBJ1-1; unclear D gene. Germline loops: CDR1 LGHNA, CDR2 YNFKEQ. This CDR3 is 14 amino acids long. Trimming stripped 1 base from V and 4 bases from J, with 10 bases between. CDR3 loop: CASSQGVGSTEAFF. CDR3 DNA: TGTGCCAGCAGCCAAGGGGTGGGGAGCACTGAAGCTTTCTTT.

This clonotype was observed at least ten times. The rearrangement uses TRBV27 and TRBJ1-2, with a tentative D call TRBD1 (5 bases). The germline gives CDR1 MNHEY, CDR2 SMNVEV (reference sequence). The CDR3 runs to 14 residues. V gave up 3 bases and J gave up 3 bases, with 11 bases separating them. CDR3 sequence: CASSLGGVDYGYTF. CDR3 sequence (DNA): TGTGCCAGCAGTTTGGGAGGGGTTGACTATGGCTACACCTTC.

DNA of the CDR3: TGTGCCAGCAGCCAGGCGATCTCTGGAAACACCATATATTTT. Translation: CASSQAISGNTIYF. This chain uses TRBV3-1 with TRBJ1-3, with D hard to call. Trimming shortened V by 3 bases and J by 0 bases, and 6 bases separated the two germline ends. The CDR3 is 14 amino acids. Germline CDR1 reads LGHDT; CDR2 reads YNNKEL (reference sequence).

This clonotype was recorded at least ten times. The chain uses TRBV9 and TRBJ2-3, with D perhaps matching TRBD1 (5 bases). CDR3 length equals 14 residues. V was shortened by 0 bases and J by 4 bases, with 9 bases between the two germline ends. Germline V gene data show CDR1 as SGDLS and CDR2 as YYNGEE. This CDR3 reads CASSVGGQADTQYF. The CDR3 bases are TGTGCCAGCAGCGTAGGGGGCCAGGCAGATACGCAGTATTTT. The full variable domain, rest sourced from reference TRBV9 and TRBJ2-3, is DSGVTQTPKHLITATGQRVTLRCSPRSGDLSVYWYQQSLDQGLQFLIQYYNGEERAKGNILERFSAQQFPDLHSELNLSSLELGDSALYFCASSVGGQADTQYFGPGTRLTVL.

This clonotype was recorded many times. The chain has TRBV20-1 and TRBJ1-3, with 7 positions matching TRBD1. The germline CDR1 and CDR2 sequences are DFQATT and SNEGSKA (reference sequence). This CDR3 has 15 amino acids. V lost 0 bases, J lost 5 bases, and 7 bases stayed unmatched. CDR3 sequence: CSARDRQGLRNTIYF. CDR3 DNA sequence: TGCAGTGCTAGAGATCGACAGGGCCTAAGAAACACCATATATTTT.

At least ten counts were recorded for this clonotype. The gene calls are TRBV29-1 and TRBJ1-4; D not certain. In germline, CDR1 is SQVTM, CDR2 ANQGSEA. CDR3 length: 12 residues. V lost 4 bases to trimming and J lost 8 bases, with 11 bases between them. The CDR3 loop reads CSVGKSDEKLFF. In DNA, the CDR3 is TGCAGCGTTGGAAAAAGTGACGAAAAACTGTTTTTT. Filled out from reference TRBV29-1 and TRBJ1-4, the complete variable domain reads SAVISQKPSRDICQRGTSLTIQCQVDSQVTMMFWYRQQPGQSLTLIATANQGSEATYESGFVIDKFPISRPNLTFSTLTVSNMSPEDSSIYLCSVGKSDEKLFFGSGTQLSVL.

This chain connects TRBV11-3 to TRBJ1-2; perhaps TRBD1 as D (5 bases). This CDR3 contains 14 residues. The V end lost 5 bases, the J end lost 6 bases, and 16 bases lay between the germline ends. The germline gives CDR1 SGHNT, CDR2 YENEEA. In DNA form, the CDR3 reads TGTGCCAGCAGCCCCGTGGCAGGGATGGATGGCTACACCTTC. Its translation: CASSPVAGMDGYTF.

This clonotype was counted ten times or more. The chain carries TRBV2 and TRBJ2-1, with 10 nucleotides matching TRBD2. The CDR3 sequence is 17 residues long. Trimming took 2 bases from V and 5 from J; bases not matched to a gene: 9. Germline V gene lookup returns CDR1 SNHLY and CDR2 FYNNEI. The CDR3 DNA reads TGTGCCAGCAGTGAACCCTGGACTAGCGGAGGCCACAATGAGCAGTTCTTC. Amino acids: CASSEPWTSGGHNEQFF.

A few counts support this clonotype. The rearrangement uses TRBV6-4 and TRBJ2-3; maybe TRBD2 (5 bases). The CDR3 extends over 16 amino acids. Per germline, CDR1 MRHNA and CDR2 SNTAGT. The ends were cut back, 6 bases at V and 0 bases at J, with 16 bases in the middle. The CDR3 reads CASRRFASGSTDTQYF. As DNA, the CDR3 is TGTGCCAGCAGAAGGTTTGCGAGCGGAAGCACAGATACGCAGTATTTT.

This clonotype showed up many times. The J gene is TRBJ1-1, the V gene TRBV7-7; D gene unclear. The V end lost 4 bases, the J end lost 4 bases, and 10 bases lay between the germline ends. This CDR3 has 13 residues. Per the germline V gene, CDR1 is SSHAT and CDR2 is FNYEAQ (reference sequence). CDR3 protein: CASSSDRGTEAFF. CDR3 DNA sequence: TGTGCCAGCAGCTCCGATCGAGGCACTGAAGCTTTCTTT.

This clonotype was found many times. V usage is TRBV5-1 and J usage is TRBJ1-2; 7 nucleotides line up with TRBD1. Germline V gives CDR1 SGHRS, CDR2 YFSETQ. Unmatched junction bases numbered 4, after V lost 1 base and J lost 1 base. The CDR3 spans 15 residues. The CDR3 nucleotides are TGCGCCAGCAGCTTGTCGACAGGGCATAACTATGGCTACACCTTC. Protein product: CASSLSTGHNYGYTF.

This clonotype was counted a few times. The V and J genes are TRBV10-3 and TRBJ2-7; TRBD1 matches at 8 bases. The germline V gene encodes CDR1 ENHRY and CDR2 SYGVKD. Trimming at V came to 8 bases and at J to 3 bases, leaving 6 bases not matched to a gene. CDR3 size: 13 residues. As DNA, the CDR3 is TGTGCCATCGAGGACAGGGAAGGCTACGAGCAGTACTTC. Protein product: CAIEDREGYEQYF.